What follows is one TCR beta chain and its context. Followed over time, Seattle patients had been enrolled while infection was active. The protocol was immunoSEQ multiplex PCR, while the TCRdb copy is restricted to in-frame clones and leaves out a portion. The table includes more than 250,000 clones, approximately 90% detected once. V dropped 4 bases and J dropped 8 bases, with 15 bases sitting between them. This CDR3 is built from 13 residues. The germline V gene has CDR1 SGHRS and CDR2 YFSETQ. The sample belongs to a study of blood T cell repertoires in COVID-19. About the study: COVID-19 samples collected from the United States, Italy and Spain covered acute and convalescent phases. T cells, B-cell-depleted T cells, or PBMCs provided the cDNA or gDNA that served as material.

This chain uses TRBV5-1 with TRBJ1-1; TRBD1 might be the D (6 bases). Material for sequencing was peripheral blood. This sequence originates from a woman in her twenties or thirties with COVID-19, enrolled during active disease. CDR3: CASSRGDNSEAFF. CDR3 DNA sequence: TGCGCCAGCAGCCGAGGGGACAACTCGGAAGCTTTCTTT.